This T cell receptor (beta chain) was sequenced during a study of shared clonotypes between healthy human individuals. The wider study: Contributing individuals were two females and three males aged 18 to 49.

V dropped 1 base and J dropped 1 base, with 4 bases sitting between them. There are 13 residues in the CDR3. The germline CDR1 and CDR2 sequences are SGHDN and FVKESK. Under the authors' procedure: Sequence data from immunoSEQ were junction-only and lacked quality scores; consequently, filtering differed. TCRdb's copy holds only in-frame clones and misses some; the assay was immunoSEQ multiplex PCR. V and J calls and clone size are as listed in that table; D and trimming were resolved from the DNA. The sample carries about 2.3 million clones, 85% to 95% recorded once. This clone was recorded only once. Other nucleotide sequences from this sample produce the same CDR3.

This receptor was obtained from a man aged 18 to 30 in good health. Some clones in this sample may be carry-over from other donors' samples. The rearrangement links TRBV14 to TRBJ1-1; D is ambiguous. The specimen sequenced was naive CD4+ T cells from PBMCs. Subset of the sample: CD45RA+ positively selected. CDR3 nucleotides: TGTGCCAGCAGCCAAGGACAGAACACTGAAGCTTTCTTT. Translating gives CASSQGQNTEAFF.